This T cell receptor beta chain is from a study of blood T cell repertoires in COVID-19. Study-wide context: The analysed material was cDNA or gDNA that came from T cells, B-cell-depleted T cells, or PBMCs.

This CDR3 is built from 13 residues. Germline V gene data show CDR1 as MDHEN and CDR2 as SYDVKM. Trimming pared 8 bases from V and 0 bases from J, leaving 10 bases between. Measured with immunoSEQ multiplex PCR; TCRdb has only the in-frame clones, and not every one. The repertoire holds under 150,000 clones, with 70% to 90% as singletons. The clonotype was recovered from a woman between 70 and 85 years old who had recovered from COVID-19. The V and J genes are TRBV28 and TRBJ2-5, with D maybe TRBD1 (5 bases). Source material: peripheral blood. CDR3 sequence: CASGAPYQETQYF. CDR3 sequence (DNA): TGTGCCAGCGGGGCCCCGTACCAAGAGACCCAGTACTTC.